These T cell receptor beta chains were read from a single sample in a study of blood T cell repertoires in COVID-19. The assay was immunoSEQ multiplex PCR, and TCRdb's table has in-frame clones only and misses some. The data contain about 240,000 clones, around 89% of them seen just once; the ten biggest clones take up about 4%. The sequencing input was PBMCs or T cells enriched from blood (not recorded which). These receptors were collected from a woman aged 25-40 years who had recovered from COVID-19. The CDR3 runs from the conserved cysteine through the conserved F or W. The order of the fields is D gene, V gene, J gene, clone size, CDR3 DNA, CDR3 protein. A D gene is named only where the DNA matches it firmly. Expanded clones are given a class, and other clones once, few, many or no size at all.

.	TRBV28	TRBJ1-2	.	TGTGCCAGCAGTTTGGCCGGGACACTGTCTGGCTACACCTTC	CASSLAGTLSGYTF
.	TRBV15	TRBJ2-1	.	TGTGCCACCAGCAGAGATCTCGACTACCCCAATGAGCAGTTCTTC	CATSRDLDYPNEQFF
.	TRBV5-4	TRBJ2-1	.	TGTGCCAGCAGCATTCTATGGGGGGGACAGGTTTACAATGAGCAGTTCTTC	CASSILWGGQVYNEQFF
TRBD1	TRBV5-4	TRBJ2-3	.	TGTGCCAGCAGCTTTGGACAGGGGCAAGATACGCAGTATTTT	CASSFGQGQDTQYF
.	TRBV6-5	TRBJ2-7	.	TGTGCCAGCAGTTACTCGATACCGCGGCCCTACGAGCAGTACTTC	CASSYSIPRPYEQYF
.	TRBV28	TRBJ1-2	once	TGTGCCAGCAGTTTATCCGGAGCCTATAACTATGGCTACACCTTC	CASSLSGAYNYGYTF
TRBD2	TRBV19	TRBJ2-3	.	TGTGCCAGTAGGAACCTCCTCGGGAGGACAGATACGCAGTATTTT	CASRNLLGRTDTQYF
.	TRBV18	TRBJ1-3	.	TGTGCCAGCCCACCAGAACAGGTGATCTGGGGAAACACCATATATTTT	CASPPEQVIWGNTIYF
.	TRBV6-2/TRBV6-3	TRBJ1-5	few	TGTGCCAGCAGTCGACGGAACGGCGGTCAGCCCCAGCATTTT	CASSRRNGGQPQHF
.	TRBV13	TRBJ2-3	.	TGTGCCAGCAGCTTAGCCCTGGGCCGCGCGGATACGCAGTATTTT	CASSLALGRADTQYF
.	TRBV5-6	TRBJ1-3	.	TGTGCCAGCAGCGCATTACAGGTGGCTGGAAACACCATATATTTT	CASSALQVAGNTIYF
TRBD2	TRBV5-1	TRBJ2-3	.	TGCGCCAGCAGCTCGCGGGGGGAGGGAGATACGCAGTATTTT	CASSSRGEGDTQYF
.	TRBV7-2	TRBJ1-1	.	TGTGCCAGCAGCTTTTTCGGGGTTGAGAACACTGAAGCTTTCTTT	CASSFFGVENTEAFF
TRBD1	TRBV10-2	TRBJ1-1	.	TGCGCCAGCGGGGGACAGGGCGGCACTGAAGCTTTCTTT	CASGGQGGTEAFF
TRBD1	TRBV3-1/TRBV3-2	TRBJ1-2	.	TGTGCCAGCAGTATCACGCAGGGGGCCGATGGCTACACCTTC	CASSITQGADGYTF
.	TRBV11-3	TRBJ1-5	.	TGTGCCAGCAGCGATGGGAATTGGTGCAGGGTCAATCAGCCCCAGCATTTT	CASSDGNWCRVNQPQHF
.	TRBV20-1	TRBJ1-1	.	TGCAGTTGTGACAGTGAAGCTTTCTTT	CSCDSEAFF
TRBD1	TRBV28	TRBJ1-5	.	TGTGCCGGCGGACAGGGTCAAGATCAGCCCCAGCATTTT	CAGGQGQDQPQHF
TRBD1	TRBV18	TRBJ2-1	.	TGTGCCAGCTCACCGGTACAGGGGATCTACAATGAGCAGTTCTTC	CASSPVQGIYNEQFF
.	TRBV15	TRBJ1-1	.	TGTGCCACCAGCAGAGAGTATTCATCCCTCGGGGCTTTCTTT	CATSREYSSLGAFF
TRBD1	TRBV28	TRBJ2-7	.	TGTGCCAGCAGTTCCCGACAGGGCCTGTCCTACGAGCAGTACTTC	CASSSRQGLSYEQYF
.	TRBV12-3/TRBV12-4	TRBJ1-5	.	TGTGCCAGCAGTCCTCTTAATCAGCCCCAGCATTTT	CASSPLNQPQHF
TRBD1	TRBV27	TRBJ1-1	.	TGTGCCAGCAGTTCGACAGGGGGTCGGACTGAAGCTTTCTTT	CASSSTGGRTEAFF
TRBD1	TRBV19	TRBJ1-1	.	TGTGCCAGTAGTATGGGGGACAGAAACACTGAAGCTTTCTTT	CASSMGDRNTEAFF